Each of the 5 T cell receptor beta chains below was sequenced from the same sample in a study of T-cell memory formation after mild COVID-19. One entry per CDR3 protein, called by TCRdb with MiXCR from the 5' RACE reads. The data show roughly 450,000 distinct CDR3 sequences, about 20% seen once. Sequencing was done on a sample of PBMCs or a T cell subset sorted from them (not recorded which). All receptors come from an adult woman who had mild COVID-19 (a few samples of this study predate the infection). Cell type and time point are not known.

V gene TRBV24-1 combines with J gene TRBJ2-4; D may be TRBD1 (6 bases). Germline values: CDR1 KGHDR, CDR2 SFDVKD. This CDR3 has 17 residues. Trimming took 4 bases from V and 3 from J, leaving 18 bases between them. CDR3 protein: CATSERPRGGSKNIQYF. Here the CDR3 DNA reads TGTGCCACCAGTGAAAGACCCCGAGGGGGTAGCAAAAACATTCAGTACTTC.

The sample holds many counts of this clonotype. The chain couples TRBV28 to TRBJ2-7, with 7 bases that match TRBD1. The CDR3 loop spans 12 amino acids. Germline V lookup: CDR1 MDHEN, CDR2 SYDVKM. Trimming removed 7 bases from V and 7 bases from J; junction bases left unmatched: 7. The CDR3 region has the DNA TGTGCCAGCACCGGGACAGCAGGAGAGCAGTACTTC. Translation: CASTGTAGEQYF.

The chain employs TRBV19 and TRBJ2-3; perhaps D is TRBD1 or TRBD2 (5 bases each). The germline V gene encodes CDR1 LNHDA and CDR2 SQIVND (reference sequence). CDR3 length: 14 amino acids. V was trimmed by 7 bases and J by 4 bases, leaving 15 bases between them. In DNA, the CDR3 is TGTGCCAGTAACGGGGCTTACGGGGCAGATACGCAGTATTTT. Its translation: CASNGAYGADTQYF.

V usage is TRBV6-5 and J usage is TRBJ1-1; D unclear. The V and J ends lost 8 bases and 0 bases respectively, with 10 bases between them. The CDR3 totals 13 residues. In germline, CDR1 is MNHEY, CDR2 SVGAGI. This chain's CDR3 is CASGREMNTEAFF. In nucleotides, the CDR3 is TGTGCCAGCGGACGGGAAATGAACACTGAAGCTTTCTTT.

This clonotype was counted between two and nine times. The V and J genes are TRBV5-6 and TRBJ1-1; D gene unclear. Trimming shortened V by 4 bases and J by 1 base, and 11 bases separated the two germline ends. CDR1 is SGHDT, CDR2 YYEEEE, per germline. The CDR3 sequence is 14 residues long. CDR3 DNA: TGTGCCAGCAGCGCCGACACCTCGAACACTGAAGCTTTCTTT. Protein product: CASSADTSNTEAFF.